This T cell receptor (beta chain) was sequenced in a study of blood T cell repertoires in COVID-19. The CDR3 loop spans 14 amino acids. Germline V gene sequence: CDR1 GTSNPN, CDR2 SVGIG (reference sequence). The J segment lost 5 bases and the V segment lost 6 bases, leaving 4 bases of the junction unmatched. Methods used by the authors: Using reference gene primer amplification, nucleated cell counts were estimated. Repertoires were generated with immunoSEQ multiplex PCR, while TCRdb's copy carries only in-frame clones and drops some. The DNA was the basis for D and trimming; V, J and clone size are from that table. This table holds roughly 290,000 clones, about 89% found once.

The chain uses TRBV30 and TRBJ2-5, with TRBD2 matching 15 bases. Source material: peripheral blood. This TCR came from a young man with acute or convalescent COVID-19. CDR3: CACGLAGGRETQYF. The CDR3 DNA is TGTGCCTGCGGACTAGCGGGAGGGAGGGAGACCCAGTACTTC.